The present T cell receptor (beta chain) was sequenced within a study of cytomegalovirus exposure and HLA in healthy donors. Per the germline V gene, CDR1 is SGHRS and CDR2 is YFSETQ. The CDR3 has 15 amino acids. Trimming at V came to 4 bases and at J to 5 bases, leaving 11 bases not matched to a gene. A multiplex PCR was run with 60 Vbeta primers and 13 Jbeta primers. Libraries were prepared by immunoSEQ multiplex PCR; TCRdb keeps only in-frame clonotypes and omits some of them. This table holds 180,000 or so clones, about 79% found once. Study conclusions and caveats: It was reported in a later analysis that an Asian-associated ancestry cluster showed fewer N-insertions than the roughly 670-donor mean. Overall, about 160 TCR beta chains were annotated as cytomegalovirus-associated.

Regarding this clone: Its antigen is undetermined.

V is TRBV5-1 and J is TRBJ1-1; TRBD1 agrees at 7 bases. This TCR came from a man aged 50-59 years in good health and CMV-seropositive. Sequencing used PBMCs. The CDR3 is CASSPLQGVVTEAFF. The CDR3 nucleotides are TGCGCCAGCAGCCCCCTGCAGGGGGTCGTGACTGAAGCTTTCTTT. The whole variable domain, remainder taken from reference TRBV5-1 and TRBJ1-1, is KAGVTQTPRYLIKTRGQQVTLSCSPISGHRSVSWYQQTPGQGLQFLFEYFSETQRNKGNFPGRFSGRQFSNSRSEMNVSTLELGDSALYLCASSPLQGVVTEAFFGQGTRLTVV.